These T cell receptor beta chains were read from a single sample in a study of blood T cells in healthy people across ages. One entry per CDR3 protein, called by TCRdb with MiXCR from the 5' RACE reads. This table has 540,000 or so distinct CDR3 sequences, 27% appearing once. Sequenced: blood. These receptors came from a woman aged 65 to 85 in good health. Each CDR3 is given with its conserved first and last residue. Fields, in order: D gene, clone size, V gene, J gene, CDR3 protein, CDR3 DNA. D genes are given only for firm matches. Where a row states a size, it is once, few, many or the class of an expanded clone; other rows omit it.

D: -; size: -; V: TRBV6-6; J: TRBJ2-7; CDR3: CASSRGGGFEQYF; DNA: TGTGCCAGCAGTAGGGGGGGTGGCTTCGAGCAGTACTTC
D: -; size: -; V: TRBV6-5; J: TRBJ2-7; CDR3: CASSTGLYEQYF; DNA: TGTGCCAGCAGCACCGGACTGTACGAGCAGTACTTC
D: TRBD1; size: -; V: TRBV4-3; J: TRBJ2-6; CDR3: CASSKGQGSGANVLTF; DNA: TGCGCCAGCAGCAAGGGACAGGGGTCTGGGGCCAACGTCCTGACTTTC
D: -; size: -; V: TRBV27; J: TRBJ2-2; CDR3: CASSHGFLGELFF; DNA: TGTGCCAGCAGCCACGGATTCCTCGGGGAGCTGTTTTTT
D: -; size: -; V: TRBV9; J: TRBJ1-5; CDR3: CASSAMDGRNQPQHF; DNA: TGTGCCAGCAGCGCAATGGACGGGAGAAATCAGCCCCAGCATTTT
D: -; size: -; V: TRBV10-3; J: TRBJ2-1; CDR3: CAVSLDRDYNEQFF; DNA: TGTGCCGTCAGTCTTGACCGGGATTACAATGAGCAGTTCTTC
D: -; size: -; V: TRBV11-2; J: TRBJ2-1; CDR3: CASSKSQNNNEQFF; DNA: TGTGCCAGCAGTAAATCCCAGAACAACAATGAGCAGTTCTTC
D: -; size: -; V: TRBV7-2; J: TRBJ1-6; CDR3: CASSREISYNSPLHF; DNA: TGTGCCAGCAGCCGGGAGATCTCCTATAATTCACCCCTCCACTTT
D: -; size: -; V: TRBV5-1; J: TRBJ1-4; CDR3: CASTPGTTNEKLFF; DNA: TGCGCCAGCACCCCAGGGACAACTAATGAAAAACTGTTTTTT
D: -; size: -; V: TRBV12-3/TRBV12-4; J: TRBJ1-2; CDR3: CASSLGEADYGYTF; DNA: TGTGCCAGCAGTTTGGGGGAGGCCGACTATGGCTACACCTTC
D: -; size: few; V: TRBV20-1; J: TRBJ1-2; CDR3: CSASREDGYTF; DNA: TGCAGTGCTAGCAGGGAGGATGGCTACACCTTC
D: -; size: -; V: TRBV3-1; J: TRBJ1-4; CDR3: CASSQLGEKLFF; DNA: TGTGCCAGCAGCCAACTTGGTGAAAAACTGTTTTTT
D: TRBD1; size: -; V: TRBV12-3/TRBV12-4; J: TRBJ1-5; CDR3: CASRTGRGQPQHF; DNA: TGTGCCAGTCGGACAGGCAGGGGTCAGCCCCAGCATTTT
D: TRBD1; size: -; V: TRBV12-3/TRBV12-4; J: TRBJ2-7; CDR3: CASSIGQGYEQYF; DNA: TGTGCCAGCAGTATCGGACAGGGGTACGAGCAGTACTTC
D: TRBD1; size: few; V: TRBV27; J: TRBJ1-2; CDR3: CASSSRGNGYTF; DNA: TGTGCCAGCAGTTCCAGGGGGAATGGCTACACCTTC
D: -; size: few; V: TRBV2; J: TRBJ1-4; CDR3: CASSVGRSHEKLFF; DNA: TGTGCCAGCAGTGTTGGCAGGTCACATGAAAAACTGTTTTTT
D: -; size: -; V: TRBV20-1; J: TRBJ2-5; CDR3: CSARVAVETQYF; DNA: TGCAGTGCTAGGGTCGCGGTGGAGACCCAGTACTTC
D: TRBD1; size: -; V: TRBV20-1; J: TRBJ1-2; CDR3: CSARTSGGDGYTF; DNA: TGCAGTGCTAGAACTTCAGGGGGGGACGGCTACACCTTC